Sequencing of this T cell receptor beta chain was carried out in a study of cytomegalovirus exposure and HLA in healthy donors. As for the study in general: The Caucasian-associated ancestry cluster held around 76% of some 420 genotyped donors. Study-wide findings and caveats: A later analysis by the authors found several of the most significant clusters apparently linked to common viral pathogens. Analysis was performed later, and it showed HLA-associated TCR beta chains to be more clonally expanded than equally common others.

Concerning this clone: Its matching antigen is unknown.

13 Jbeta primers and 60 Vbeta primers were used for the PCR. Sequencing used immunoSEQ multiplex PCR; TCRdb keeps in-frame clones, though not all of them. The table shows 120,000 or so clones, with 80% occurring only once. The source material was PBMCs. The TCR sequence derives from a man aged 25 to 40 in good health and CMV-seropositive.

CDR3 loop: CASSSGAPQHF. CDR3 coding DNA: TGCGCCAGCAGTTCTGGAGCCCCCCAGCATTTT. J is TRBJ1-5 and V is TRBV5-1, with D hard to call. The CDR3 spans 11 residues. Germline loops: CDR1 SGHRS, CDR2 YFSETQ. V lost 5 bases to trimming and J lost 10 bases, with 10 bases between them.